The T cell receptor beta chain under discussion was sequenced for a study of post-analysis software for immune sequencing data. At the level of the study: Patients had relapsing-remitting, secondary progressive or progressive-relapsing multiple sclerosis; some lacked subtype. Study-wide results and caveats: The five TRBV segments detected at higher frequency in patients than in controls included TRBV5-6, TRBV5-1 and TRBV20-1. People with multiple sclerosis had a significantly lower normalized Chao1 diversity than controls did.

The library was made from cDNA and included unique molecular identifiers. The yield from roughly 1 to 10 million T cells was 500,000 or so cDNA molecules in total. TCRdb called the PCR reads again in MiXCR, with one record for every CDR3 protein. The sample contains some 890,000 distinct CDR3 sequences, roughly 50% of which appear only once. Deletions cut 6 bases from V and 4 bases from J, with 12 bases between. CDR3 length: 12 amino acids. The germline CDR1 and CDR2 sequences are DFQATT and SNEGSKA (reference sequence). Worth noting for this clonotype: Its target is not known.

The chain has TRBV20-1 and TRBJ2-5; maybe TRBD2 (5 bases). The origin of this receptor is a girl aged 10-17 years with multiple sclerosis. The specimen was blood. CDR3 residues: CSASVASETQYF. The CDR3, as DNA: TGCAGTGCCTCAGTAGCGTCAGAGACCCAGTACTTC.